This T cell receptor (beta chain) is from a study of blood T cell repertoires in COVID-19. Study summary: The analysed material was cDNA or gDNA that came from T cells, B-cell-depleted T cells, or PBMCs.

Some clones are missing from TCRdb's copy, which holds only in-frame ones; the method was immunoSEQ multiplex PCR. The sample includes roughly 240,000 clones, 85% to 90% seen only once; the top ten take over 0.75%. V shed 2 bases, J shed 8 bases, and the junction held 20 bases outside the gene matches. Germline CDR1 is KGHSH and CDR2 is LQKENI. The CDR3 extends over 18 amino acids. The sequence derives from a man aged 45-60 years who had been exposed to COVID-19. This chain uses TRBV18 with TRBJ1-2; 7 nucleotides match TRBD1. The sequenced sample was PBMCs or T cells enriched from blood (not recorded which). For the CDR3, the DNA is TGTGCCAGCTCACCAACAGGGGTCCTTTTACGCTACGGGGAAGGCTACACCTTC. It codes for CASSPTGVLLRYGEGYTF.